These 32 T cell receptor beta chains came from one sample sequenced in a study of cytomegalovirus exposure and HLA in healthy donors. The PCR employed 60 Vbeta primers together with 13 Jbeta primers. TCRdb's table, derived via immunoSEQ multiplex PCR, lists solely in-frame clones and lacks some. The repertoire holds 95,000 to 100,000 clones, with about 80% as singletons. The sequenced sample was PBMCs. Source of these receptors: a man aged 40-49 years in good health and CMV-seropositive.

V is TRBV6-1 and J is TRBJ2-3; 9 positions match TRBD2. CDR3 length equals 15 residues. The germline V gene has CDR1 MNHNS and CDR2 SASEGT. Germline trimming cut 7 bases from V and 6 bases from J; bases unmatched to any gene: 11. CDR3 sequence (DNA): TGTGCCAGCAAGCGTAGCGGGGGTGGATCGGATACGCAGTATTTT. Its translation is CASKRSGGGSDTQYF.

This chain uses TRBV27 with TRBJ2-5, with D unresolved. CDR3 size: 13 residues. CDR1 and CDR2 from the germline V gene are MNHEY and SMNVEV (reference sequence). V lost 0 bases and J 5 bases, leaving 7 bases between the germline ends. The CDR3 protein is CASSLSLEETQYF. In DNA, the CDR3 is TGTGCCAGCAGTTTATCCCTCGAGGAGACCCAGTACTTC.

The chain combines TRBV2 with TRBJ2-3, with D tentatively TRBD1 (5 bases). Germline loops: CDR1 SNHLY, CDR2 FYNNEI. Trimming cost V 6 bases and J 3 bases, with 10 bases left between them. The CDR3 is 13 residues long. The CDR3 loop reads CASRVGQTDTQYF. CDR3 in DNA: TGTGCCAGCAGGGTGGGGCAGACAGATACGCAGTATTTT.

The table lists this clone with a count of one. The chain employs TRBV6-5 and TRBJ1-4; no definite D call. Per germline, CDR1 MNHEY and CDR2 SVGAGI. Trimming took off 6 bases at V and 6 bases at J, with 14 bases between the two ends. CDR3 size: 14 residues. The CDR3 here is CASRAPGSDEKLFF. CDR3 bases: TGTGCCAGCAGGGCTCCAGGCTCGGATGAAAAACTGTTTTTT.

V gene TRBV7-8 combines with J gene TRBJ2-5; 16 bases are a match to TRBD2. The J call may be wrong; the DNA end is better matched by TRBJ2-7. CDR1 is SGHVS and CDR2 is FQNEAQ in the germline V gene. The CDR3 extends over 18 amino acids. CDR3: CASSLGLAGGPSSYEQYF. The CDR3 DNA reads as TGTGCCAGCAGCTTGGGACTAGCGGGAGGGCCCTCGTCCTACGAGCAGTACTTC.

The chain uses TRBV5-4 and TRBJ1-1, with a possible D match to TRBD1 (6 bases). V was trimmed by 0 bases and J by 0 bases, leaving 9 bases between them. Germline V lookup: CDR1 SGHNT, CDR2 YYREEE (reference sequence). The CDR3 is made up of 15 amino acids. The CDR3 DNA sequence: TGTGCCAGCAGCTTGGGGGCAGGGGTGAACACTGAAGCTTTCTTT. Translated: CASSLGAGVNTEAFF.

This CDR3 reads CASSIKYSNQPQHF. The CDR3 region has the DNA TGTGCCAGCAGTATAAAATATAGCAATCAGCCCCAGCATTTT. The chain carries TRBV27 and TRBJ1-5, with D unresolved. The V and J ends lost 5 bases and 0 bases respectively, with 8 bases between them. The CDR3 is 14 amino acids. Germline loops: CDR1 MNHEY, CDR2 SMNVEV (reference sequence).

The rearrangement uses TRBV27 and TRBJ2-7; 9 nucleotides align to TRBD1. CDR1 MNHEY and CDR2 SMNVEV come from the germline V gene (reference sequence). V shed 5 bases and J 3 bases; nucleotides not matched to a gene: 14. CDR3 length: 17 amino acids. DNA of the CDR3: TGTGCCAGCAGTCAACGGGGACAGGGTACCCTCATCTACGAGCAGTACTTC. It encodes CASSQRGQGTLIYEQYF.

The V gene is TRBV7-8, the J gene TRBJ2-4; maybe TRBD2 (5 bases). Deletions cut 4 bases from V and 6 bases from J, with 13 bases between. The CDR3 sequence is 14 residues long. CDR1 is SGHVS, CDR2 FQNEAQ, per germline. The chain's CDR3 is CASSSSEDGNIQYF. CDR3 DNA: TGTGCCAGCAGCTCGTCGGAGGACGGAAACATTCAGTACTTC. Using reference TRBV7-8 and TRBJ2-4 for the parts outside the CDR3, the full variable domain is GAGVSQSPRYKVAKRGQDVALRCDPISGHVSLFWYQQALGQGPEFLTYFQNEAQLDKSGLPSDRFFAERPEGSVSTLKIQRTQQEDSAVYLCASSSSEDGNIQYFGAGTRLSVL.

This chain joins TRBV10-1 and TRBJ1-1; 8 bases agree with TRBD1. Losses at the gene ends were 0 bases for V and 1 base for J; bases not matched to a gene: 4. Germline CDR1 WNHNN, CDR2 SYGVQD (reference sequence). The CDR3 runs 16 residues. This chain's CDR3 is CASSESGQGANTEAFF. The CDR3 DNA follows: TGCGCCAGCAGTGAGTCTGGTCAGGGGGCGAACACTGAAGCTTTCTTT.

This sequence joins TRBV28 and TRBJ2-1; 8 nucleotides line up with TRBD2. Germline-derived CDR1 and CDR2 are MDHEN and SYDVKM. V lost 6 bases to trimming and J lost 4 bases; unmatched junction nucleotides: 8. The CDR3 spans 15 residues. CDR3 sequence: CASRTPSGLYNEQFF. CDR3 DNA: TGTGCCAGCAGAACCCCTAGCGGGCTATACAATGAGCAGTTCTTC.

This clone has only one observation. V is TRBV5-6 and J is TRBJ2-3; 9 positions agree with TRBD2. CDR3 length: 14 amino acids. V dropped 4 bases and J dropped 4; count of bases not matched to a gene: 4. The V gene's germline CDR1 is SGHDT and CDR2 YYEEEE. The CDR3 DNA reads TGTGCCAGCAGCCGCGGGGGGGTGTCAGATACGCAGTATTTT. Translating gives CASSRGGVSDTQYF.

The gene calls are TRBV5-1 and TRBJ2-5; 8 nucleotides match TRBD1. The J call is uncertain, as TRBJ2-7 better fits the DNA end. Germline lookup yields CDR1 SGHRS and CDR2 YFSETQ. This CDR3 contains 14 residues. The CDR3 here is CASSPRQGTYEQYF. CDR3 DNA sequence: TGCGCCAGCAGCCCGAGACAGGGGACCTACGAGCAGTACTTC.

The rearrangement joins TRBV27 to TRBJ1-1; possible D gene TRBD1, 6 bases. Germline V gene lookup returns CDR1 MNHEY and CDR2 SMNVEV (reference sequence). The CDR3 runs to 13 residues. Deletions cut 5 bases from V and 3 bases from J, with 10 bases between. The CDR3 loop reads CASSRGAYTEAFF. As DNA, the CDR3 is TGTGCCAGCAGTCGGGGGGCCTACACTGAAGCTTTCTTT.

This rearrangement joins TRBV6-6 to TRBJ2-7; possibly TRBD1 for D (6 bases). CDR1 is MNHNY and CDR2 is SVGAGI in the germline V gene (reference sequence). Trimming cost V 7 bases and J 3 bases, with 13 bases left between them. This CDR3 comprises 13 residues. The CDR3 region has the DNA TGTGCCAGCACCAAAGACAGGAACTACGAGCAGTACTTC. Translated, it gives CASTKDRNYEQYF.

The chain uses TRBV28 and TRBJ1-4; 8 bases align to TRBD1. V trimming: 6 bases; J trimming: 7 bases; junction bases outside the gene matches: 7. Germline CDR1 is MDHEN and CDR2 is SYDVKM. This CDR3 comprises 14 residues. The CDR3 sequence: CASRGQDSVEKLFF. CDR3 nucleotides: TGTGCCAGCAGGGGACAGGACAGTGTTGAAAAACTGTTTTTT.

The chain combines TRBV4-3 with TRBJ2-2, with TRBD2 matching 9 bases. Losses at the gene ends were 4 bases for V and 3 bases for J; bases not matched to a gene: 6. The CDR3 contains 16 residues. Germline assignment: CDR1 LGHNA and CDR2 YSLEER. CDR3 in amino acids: CASSRGAGGDTGELFF. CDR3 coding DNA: TGCGCCAGCAGCCGCGGCGCGGGAGGGGACACCGGGGAGCTGTTTTTT.

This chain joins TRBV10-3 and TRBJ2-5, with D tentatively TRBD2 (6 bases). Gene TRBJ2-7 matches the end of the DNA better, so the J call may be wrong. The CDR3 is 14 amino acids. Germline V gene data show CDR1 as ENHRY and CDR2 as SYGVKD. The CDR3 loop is CAISELAATYEQYF. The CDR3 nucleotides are TGTGCCATCAGTGAATTAGCGGCTACTTACGAGCAGTACTTC.

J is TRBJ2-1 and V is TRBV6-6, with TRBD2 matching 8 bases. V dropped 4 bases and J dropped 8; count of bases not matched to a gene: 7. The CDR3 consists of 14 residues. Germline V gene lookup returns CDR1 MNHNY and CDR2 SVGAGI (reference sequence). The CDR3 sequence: CASSLGTSRYEQFF. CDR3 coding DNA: TGTGCCAGCAGTTTAGGGACTAGTAGGTATGAGCAGTTCTTC.

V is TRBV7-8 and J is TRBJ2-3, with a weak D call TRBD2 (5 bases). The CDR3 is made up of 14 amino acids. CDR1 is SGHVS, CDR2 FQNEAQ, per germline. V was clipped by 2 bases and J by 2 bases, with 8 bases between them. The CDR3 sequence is CASSLTRDTDTQYF. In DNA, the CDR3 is TGTGCCAGCAGCTTAACTAGGGACACAGATACGCAGTATTTT.

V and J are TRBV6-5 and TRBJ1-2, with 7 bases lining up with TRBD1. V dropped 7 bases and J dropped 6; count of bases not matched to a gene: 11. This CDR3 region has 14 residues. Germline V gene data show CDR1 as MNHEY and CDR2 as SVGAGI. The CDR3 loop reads CASTKGQTHNGYTF. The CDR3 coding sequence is TGTGCCAGCACCAAGGGACAGACCCATAATGGCTACACCTTC.

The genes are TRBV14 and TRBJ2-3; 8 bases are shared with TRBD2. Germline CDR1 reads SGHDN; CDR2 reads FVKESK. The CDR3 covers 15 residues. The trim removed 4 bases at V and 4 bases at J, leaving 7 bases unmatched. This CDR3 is CASSPPGLVSDTQYF. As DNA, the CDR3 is TGTGCCAGCAGCCCCCCGGGACTAGTGTCAGATACGCAGTATTTT.

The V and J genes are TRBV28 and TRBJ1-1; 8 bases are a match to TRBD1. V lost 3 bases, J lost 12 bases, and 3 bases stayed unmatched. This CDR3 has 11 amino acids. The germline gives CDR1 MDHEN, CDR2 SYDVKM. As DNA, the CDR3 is TGTGCCAGCAGTTTTGACAGGGGAACTTTCTTT. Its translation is CASSFDRGTFF.

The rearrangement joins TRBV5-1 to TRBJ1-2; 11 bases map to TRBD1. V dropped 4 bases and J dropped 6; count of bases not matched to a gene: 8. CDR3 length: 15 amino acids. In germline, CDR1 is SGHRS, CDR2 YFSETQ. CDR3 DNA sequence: TGCGCCAGCAGCGCGACAGGGACAGGGGGAGATGGCTACACCTTC. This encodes CASSATGTGGDGYTF.

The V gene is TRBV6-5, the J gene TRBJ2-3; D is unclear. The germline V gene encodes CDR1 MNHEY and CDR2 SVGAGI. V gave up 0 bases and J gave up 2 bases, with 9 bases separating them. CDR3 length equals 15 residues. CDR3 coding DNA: TGTGCCAGCAGTTACTCTTTGCGGTCCACAGATACGCAGTATTTT. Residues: CASSYSLRSTDTQYF.

The CDR3 here is CASSPPRSGNSGANVLTF. The CDR3 coding sequence is TGTGCCAGCTCACCACCGAGATCGGGGAACTCTGGGGCCAACGTCCTGACTTTC. The J gene is TRBJ2-6, the V gene TRBV18; the D gene is possibly TRBD2 (5 bases). Germline V CDR1 and CDR2: KGHSH, LQKENI. V shed 0 bases and J shed 0 bases, with 12 bases lying between them. There are 18 residues in the CDR3. Drawing the rest from reference TRBV18 and TRBJ2-6, the complete variable domain is NAGVMQNPRHLVRRRGQEARLRCSPMKGHSHVYWYRQLPEEGLKFMVYLQKENIIDESGMPKERFSAEFPKEGPSILRIQQVVRGDSAAYFCASSPPRSGNSGANVLTFGAGSRLTVL.

In DNA, the CDR3 is TGTGCCAGTAGTATCTTGGGGACAGGCGCATCCTATGGCTACACCTTC. Translation gives CASSILGTGASYGYTF. This chain joins TRBV19 and TRBJ1-2, with 8 bases fitting TRBD1. The CDR3 loop spans 16 amino acids. Trimming removed 3 bases from V and 4 bases from J; junction bases left unmatched: 10. Germline V gene lookup returns CDR1 LNHDA and CDR2 SQIVND (reference sequence).

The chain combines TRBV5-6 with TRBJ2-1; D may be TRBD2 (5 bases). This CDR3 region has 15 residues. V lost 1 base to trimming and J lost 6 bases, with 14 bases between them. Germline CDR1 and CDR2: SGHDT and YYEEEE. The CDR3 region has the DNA TGTGCCAGCAGCTTGTTTGGACTTTCAATCAATGAGCAGTTCTTC. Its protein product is CASSLFGLSINEQFF.

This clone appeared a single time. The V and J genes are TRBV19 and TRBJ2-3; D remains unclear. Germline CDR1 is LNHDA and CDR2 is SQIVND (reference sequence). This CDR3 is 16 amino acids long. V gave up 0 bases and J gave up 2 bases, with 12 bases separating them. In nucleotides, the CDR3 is TGTGCCAGTAGTATAGATCTTAACAGACCCACAGATACGCAGTATTTT. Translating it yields CASSIDLNRPTDTQYF.

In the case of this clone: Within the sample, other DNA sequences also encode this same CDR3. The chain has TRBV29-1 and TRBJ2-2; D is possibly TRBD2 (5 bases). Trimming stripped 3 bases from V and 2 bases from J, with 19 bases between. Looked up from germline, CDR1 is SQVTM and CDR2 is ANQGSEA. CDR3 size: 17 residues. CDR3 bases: TGCAGCGTTGAGGGAGACGCGGTCGGGATCAACACCGGGGAGCTGTTTTTT. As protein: CSVEGDAVGINTGELFF.

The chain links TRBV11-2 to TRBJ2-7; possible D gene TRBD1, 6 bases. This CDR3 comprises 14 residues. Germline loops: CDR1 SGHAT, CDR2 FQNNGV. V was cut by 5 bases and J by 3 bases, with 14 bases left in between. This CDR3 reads CASSQGQRLYEQYF. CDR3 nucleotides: TGTGCCAGCAGCCAGGGACAAAGACTCTACGAGCAGTACTTC. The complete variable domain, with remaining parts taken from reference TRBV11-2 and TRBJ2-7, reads EAGVAQSPRYKIIEKRQSVAFWCNPISGHATLYWYQQILGQGPKLLIQFQNNGVVDDSQLPKDRFSAERLKGVDSTLKIQPAKLEDSAVYLCASSQGQRLYEQYFGPGTRLTVT.

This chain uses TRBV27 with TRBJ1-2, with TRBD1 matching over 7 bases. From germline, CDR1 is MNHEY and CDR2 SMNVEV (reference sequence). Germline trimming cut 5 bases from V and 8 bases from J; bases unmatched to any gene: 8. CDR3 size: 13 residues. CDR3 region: CASSPQGMGGYTF. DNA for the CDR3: TGTGCCAGCAGTCCACAGGGGATGGGGGGCTACACCTTC.